A single sample is the source of the 18 T cell receptor beta chains below, sequenced in a study of T cells in Graves' hyperthyroidism and ophthalmopathy. RNA transcripts were the template for amplifying TCR beta CDR3 regions. TCR CDR3 underwent first-round RT-PCR with the HTBI primer set. From the multiplex PCR reads, TCRdb called clonotypes with MiXCR, one entry per CDR3 protein. Seen here are about 610,000 distinct CDR3 sequences, 14% to 15% observed once, and the top ten hold around 4%. Sequenced input: blood. The receptors derive from a woman aged 40 to 50 with Graves' ophthalmopathy.

V and J are TRBV14 and TRBJ2-7; no clear D gene. Per germline, CDR1 SGHDN and CDR2 FVKESK. The germline V and J ends were trimmed by 7 bases and 6 bases, with 10 bases remaining between them. CDR3 length: 11 amino acids. CDR3 sequence: CASTSGFEQYF. The CDR3 bases are TGTGCCAGCACCTCAGGTTTCGAGCAGTACTTC.

This clonotype has just a few counts. This chain connects TRBV3-1 to TRBJ2-7; D may match TRBD1 or TRBD2 (5 bases each). This CDR3 is 14 amino acids long. The germline V gene encodes CDR1 LGHDT and CDR2 YNNKEL (reference sequence). The V gene lost 2 bases and the J gene lost 4 bases, with 12 bases spanning the gap. This chain's CDR3 is CASSQPGALYEQYF. The CDR3 coding sequence is TGTGCCAGCAGCCAACCCGGGGCCCTATACGAGCAGTACTTC.

This clonotype was counted between two and nine times. The chain is built from TRBV7-3 and TRBJ2-6, with 9 positions matching TRBD1. The CDR3 extends over 17 amino acids. The germline V gene encodes CDR1 SGHTA and CDR2 FQGTGA. V shed 3 bases, J shed 0 bases, and the junction held 3 bases outside the gene matches. The CDR3 protein is CASSFGQGTSGANVLTF. DNA of the CDR3: TGTGCCAGCAGCTTTGGACAGGGGACCTCTGGGGCCAACGTCCTGACTTTC.

This clonotype occurred many times. This CDR3 reads CASSEALLDPYEQYF. In DNA form, the CDR3 reads TGTGCCAGCAGTGAAGCGCTTCTAGACCCCTACGAGCAGTACTTC. The chain joins TRBV6-1 to TRBJ2-7, with D unresolved. Trimming removed 0 bases at V and 2 bases at J, with 11 bases between. The germline CDR1 and CDR2 sequences are MNHNS and SASEGT. CDR3 length equals 15 residues.

The gene calls are TRBV30 and TRBJ1-6; D perhaps matches TRBD1 (5 bases). The germline V and J ends were trimmed by 3 bases and 10 bases, with 7 bases remaining between them. In germline, CDR1 is GTSNPN, CDR2 SVGIG (reference sequence). The CDR3 is 11 residues long. CDR3 coding DNA: TGTGCCTGGAGGGGGGGATCACCCCTCCACTTT. Residues: CAWRGGSPLHF.

This clonotype was counted many times. The chain combines TRBV28 with TRBJ2-7; no clear D. The CDR3 sequence is 17 residues long. V was pared by 3 bases and J by 0 bases, with 18 bases between. Germline loops: CDR1 MDHEN, CDR2 SYDVKM. The CDR3, as DNA: TGTGCCAGCAGTTTGCCCCCAATGGAGAGAAACTCCTACGAGCAGTACTTC. It specifies CASSLPPMERNSYEQYF.

This clonotype was seen a few times. The CDR3: CASSQVSSGMGQPQHF. In nucleotides, the CDR3 is TGCGCCAGCAGCCAAGTTTCCTCAGGGATGGGTCAGCCCCAGCATTTT. V gene TRBV4-1 combines with J gene TRBJ1-5; D perhaps matches TRBD1 (5 bases). V lost 1 base to trimming and J lost 6 bases, with 16 bases between them. The CDR3 covers 16 residues. CDR1 is MGHRA and CDR2 is YSYEKL in the germline V gene.

This clonotype was counted ten times or more. This chain joins TRBV6-2 or TRBV6-3 and TRBJ2-5; 11 bases line up with TRBD2. Per the germline V gene, CDR1 is MNHEY and CDR2 is SVGEGT. Trimming took 6 bases from V and 0 from J; bases not matched to a gene: 6. The CDR3 runs to 16 residues. The DNA for the CDR3 is TGTGCCAGCAGCTTCCTACTAGCGGGGGACCAAGAGACCCAGTACTTC. This translates into CASSFLLAGDQETQYF.

The chain recombines TRBV6-1 with TRBJ2-5, with 15 bases matching TRBD2. Germline CDR1 and CDR2: MNHNS and SASEGT. The CDR3 is 16 amino acids. V dropped 3 bases and J dropped 4; count of bases not matched to a gene: 3. The DNA for the CDR3 is TGTGCCAGCAGTGACTGGGGACTAGCGGGAGGAGAGACCCAGTACTTC. Translating gives CASSDWGLAGGETQYF.

This clonotype came up many times. The genes are TRBV30 and TRBJ1-2; the D is unclear. Germline lookup yields CDR1 GTSNPN and CDR2 SVGIG (reference sequence). The CDR3 extends over 11 amino acids. The V and J ends lost 2 bases and 4 bases respectively, with 5 bases between them. This chain's CDR3 is CAWSRIYGYTF. In nucleotides, the CDR3 is TGTGCCTGGAGTAGGATCTATGGCTACACCTTC.

This clonotype was recorded at least ten times. The chain combines TRBV6-4 with TRBJ1-1, with D possibly being TRBD1 (5 bases). This CDR3 is 15 amino acids long. Trimming removed 4 bases from V and 0 bases from J, with 12 bases in between. Germline V gene data show CDR1 as MRHNA and CDR2 as SNTAGT. CDR3 DNA sequence: TGTGCCAGCAGTGCTTCCTGGGGCCTGAACACTGAAGCTTTCTTT. Translation: CASSASWGLNTEAFF.

This clonotype was detected ten times or more. The rearrangement links TRBV12-5 to TRBJ2-7, with D possibly matching TRBD1 (6 bases). V was shortened by 5 bases and J by 0 bases, with 8 bases between the two germline ends. CDR1 LGHNT and CDR2 FRNRAP come from the germline V gene. The CDR3 spans 13 residues. CDR3 DNA sequence: TGTGCTAGTGGTCGGACAGCCTCCTACGAGCAGTACTTC. Translated, it gives CASGRTASYEQYF.

J is TRBJ1-1 and V is TRBV2, with D possibly matching TRBD1 (5 bases). Trimming took 4 bases from V and 6 from J, leaving 15 bases between them. Looked up from germline, CDR1 is SNHLY and CDR2 is FYNNEI. The CDR3 is made up of 14 amino acids. DNA of the CDR3: TGTGCCAGCAGTGGTCAGGGAGCAATCTCTGAAGCTTTCTTT. Translated, it gives CASSGQGAISEAFF.

There are many counts of this clonotype. The V gene is TRBV24-1, the J gene TRBJ2-2; D ambiguous. V dropped 3 bases and J dropped 1 base, with 11 bases sitting between them. CDR1 KGHDR and CDR2 SFDVKD come from the germline V gene. The CDR3 has 16 residues. The CDR3 sequence: CATSDRRPGNTGELFF. The CDR3, as DNA: TGTGCCACCAGTGATAGACGACCAGGGAACACCGGGGAGCTGTTTTTT.

At least ten counts were recorded for this clonotype. It may be a read error: a sequence one base away is much more abundant. The rearrangement uses TRBV28 and TRBJ2-5; TRBD2 matches 8 bases. CDR3 length: 18 residues. Unmatched junction bases numbered 19, after V lost 7 bases and J lost 3 bases. CDR1 is MDHEN, CDR2 SYDVKM, per germline. The CDR3 here is CASNLIPTGLADKETQYF. CDR3 in DNA: TGTGCCAGCAACCTTATTCCCACCGGACTAGCAGACAAAGAGACCCAGTACTTC. Full variable domain (missing parts from reference TRBV28 and TRBJ2-5): DVKVTQSSRYLVKRTGEKVFLECVQDMDHENMFWYRQDPGLGLRLIYFSYDVKMKEKGDIPEGYSVSREKKERFSLILESASTNQTSMYLCASNLIPTGLADKETQYFGPGTRLLVL.

This clonotype was detected ten times or more. V and J are TRBV27 and TRBJ1-2; D unclear. CDR3 size: 14 residues. V lost 7 bases and J 1 base, leaving 13 bases between the germline ends. Germline-derived CDR1 and CDR2 are MNHEY and SMNVEV (reference sequence). The CDR3 nucleotides read TGTGCCAGCAAAGGGAAAGAGTTTAACTATGGCTACACCTTC. Protein product: CASKGKEFNYGYTF.

This clonotype was seen only a few times. CDR3 amino acids: CASTLQGVYTGELFF. The CDR3, as DNA: TGCGCCAGCACCTTACAGGGGGTCTACACCGGGGAGCTGTTTTTT. This chain links TRBV4-1 with TRBJ2-2; 8 bases agree with TRBD1. Germline V gene lookup returns CDR1 MGHRA and CDR2 YSYEKL. The V and J ends lost 7 bases and 3 bases, in that order; junction bases with no gene match: 7. The CDR3 is 15 residues long.

This clonotype was counted many times. The chain employs TRBV15 and TRBJ1-5; D unresolved. The CDR3 is 14 amino acids. Germline V gene data show CDR1 as LNHNV and CDR2 as YYDKDF (reference sequence). V was cut by 0 bases and J by 7 bases, with 10 bases left in between. The CDR3, as DNA: TGTGCCACCAGCAGAGATCAGGTGAGGCAGCCCCAGCATTTT. It encodes CATSRDQVRQPQHF.